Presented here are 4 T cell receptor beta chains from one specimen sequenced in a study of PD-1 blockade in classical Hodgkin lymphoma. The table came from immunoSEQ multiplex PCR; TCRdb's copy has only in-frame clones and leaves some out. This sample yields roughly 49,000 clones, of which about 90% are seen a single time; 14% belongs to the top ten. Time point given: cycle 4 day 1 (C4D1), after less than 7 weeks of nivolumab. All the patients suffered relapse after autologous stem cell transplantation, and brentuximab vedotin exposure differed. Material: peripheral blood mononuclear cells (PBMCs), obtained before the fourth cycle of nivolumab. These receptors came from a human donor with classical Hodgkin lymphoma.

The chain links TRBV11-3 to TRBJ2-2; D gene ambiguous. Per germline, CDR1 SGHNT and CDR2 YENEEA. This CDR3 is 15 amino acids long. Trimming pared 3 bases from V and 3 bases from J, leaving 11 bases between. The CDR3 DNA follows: TGTGCCAGCAGCTTCGTATCCGGCTACACCGGGGAGCTGTTTTTT. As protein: CASSFVSGYTGELFF. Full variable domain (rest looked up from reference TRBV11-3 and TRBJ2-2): EAGVVQSPRYKIIEKKQPVAFWCNPISGHNTLYWYLQNLGQGPELLIRYENEEAVDDSQLPKDRFSAERLKGVDSTLKIQPAELGDSAVYLCASSFVSGYTGELFFGEGSRLTVL.

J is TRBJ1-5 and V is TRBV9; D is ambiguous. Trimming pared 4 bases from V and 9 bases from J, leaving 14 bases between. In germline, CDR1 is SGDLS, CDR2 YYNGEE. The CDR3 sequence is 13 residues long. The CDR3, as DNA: TGTGCCAGCAGCCTCAACAGTGTTTCGCCCCAGCATTTT. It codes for CASSLNSVSPQHF. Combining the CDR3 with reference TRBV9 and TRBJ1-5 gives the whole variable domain DSGVTQTPKHLITATGQRVTLRCSPRSGDLSVYWYQQSLDQGLQFLIQYYNGEERAKGNILERFSAQQFPDLHSELNLSSLELGDSALYFCASSLNSVSPQHFGDGTRLSIL.

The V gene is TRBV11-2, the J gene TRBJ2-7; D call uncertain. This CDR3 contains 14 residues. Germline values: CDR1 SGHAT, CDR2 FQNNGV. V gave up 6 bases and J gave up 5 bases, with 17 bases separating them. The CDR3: CASRTLSAANEQYF. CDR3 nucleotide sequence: TGTGCCAGCAGGACCCTCTCGGCAGCGAACGAGCAGTACTTC. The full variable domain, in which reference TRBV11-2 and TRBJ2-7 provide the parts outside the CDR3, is EAGVAQSPRYKIIEKRQSVAFWCNPISGHATLYWYQQILGQGPKLLIQFQNNGVVDDSQLPKDRFSAERLKGVDSTLKIQPAKLEDSAVYLCASRTLSAANEQYFGPGTRLTVT.

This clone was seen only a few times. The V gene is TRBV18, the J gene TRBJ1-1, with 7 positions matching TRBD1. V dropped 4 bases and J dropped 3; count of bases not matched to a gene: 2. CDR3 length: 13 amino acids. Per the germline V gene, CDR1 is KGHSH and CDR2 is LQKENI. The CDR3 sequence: CASSLTGDTEAFF. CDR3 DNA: TGTGCCAGCTCACTTACAGGGGACACTGAAGCTTTCTTT.